The T cell receptor (beta chain) described here comes from a study of tumor-infiltrating lymphocytes in primary liver carcinoma (dated by TCRdb to about 2017). The study in broad terms: About five patients with histopathologically diagnosed primary liver carcinoma underwent surgical resection in China between November 2015 and 2016. Of the five patients (three men and two women, aged 30 to 69 years), four had hepatocellular carcinoma and one had combined HCC and intrahepatic cholangiocarcinoma. The five patients had tumors staged T1-T3 N0M0, with maximum diameters ranging from roughly 4.2 to 10 cm. Each sample produced about 3.5 to 8 million productive TCRbeta reads, and read depth showed no significant difference between tissue types. TCRbeta repertoire sequencing, expression microarrays and whole-exome sequencing were combined in the study across five regions of each liver tumor, with adjacent normal tissue and blood also included. TCRbeta repertoire sequencing covered about 35 specimens from 5 patients: 25 or so tumor regions, 5 adjacent noncancerous liver tissues and 5 peripheral blood samples. Repertoires from technical replicates were highly reproducible, with mean shared-clone rates around 0.87 and correlation coefficients above 0.95.

TRIzol reagent was used to extract blood RNA from unsorted whole blood, while the DNeasy Blood & Tissue kit provided the germline DNA. Chronic HBV infection was present in the patients, and the patients were treatment-naive at sampling. Before surgery, 4 to 5 milliliters of peripheral blood were collected into K2EDTA tubes. The full study reports these points: Because sequencing covered only the TCR beta chain and unpaired alpha chains were not captured, true repertoire diversity is likely underestimated. Compared with blood, tumors had a significantly larger share of the repertoire taken up by the top 250 clones (p = 0.039). Only 4 or 5 patients were included in the study, and the authors note that the findings should be validated in a larger study. Consistent with antigen-driven expansion, pairs of tumor regions showed higher repertoire overlap (mean about 35%) than either tumor-adjacent pairs (approximately 17%) or tumor-blood pairs (about 15%). Because the samples were bulk and unsorted, CD4+ and CD8+ T cell repertoires could not be compared.

Using a constant-region primer and ProtoScript II reverse transcriptase, TCRbeta-specific cDNA was reverse-transcribed from 400 to 550 ng total RNA. TCRbeta libraries were built with three nested multiplex PCR rounds, a slightly modified ARM-PCR procedure. Sample barcodes and Illumina adapters were attached in a final 25-cycle PCR using Deep VentR polymerase. Before sequencing, amplicons of 200-500 bp were gel-purified using a QIAquick gel extraction kit. An Illumina HiSeq 2500 was used to sequence the TCRbeta amplicons with 250-bp paired-end reads. The paper's processing steps were these. To recover full CDR3 sequences, reads were quality-trimmed using Trimmomatic v0.33 and paired reads were then merged using FLASH v1.2.11. V, D and J germline segments were assigned to the rearranged TCRbeta sequences using MiGEC v1.2.1b. Clonotype statistics, along with Shannon-Wiener diversity indices, were calculated using VDJtools v1.0.0. Except for diversity analysis, only each sample's 250 most abundant clonotypes were used in subsequent analyses to reduce sampling bias. In TCRdb, the public reads were trimmed at Q25 with fastp and aligned with MiXCR, with productive beta chains retained. Each record represents a unique CDR3 protein, reported with the most common genes and DNA among its rows. The V and J calls reflect TCRdb's pipeline rather than the authors' work. The table for this sample lists 330,000 or so distinct CDR3 sequences; less than 75% of them were counted only once. 5% to 6.5% of the sample comes from the top ten.

In regard to this clonotype: Its antigen is currently not known. Here the CDR3 omits its conserved ending phenylalanine or tryptophan, so a read error is the likely source. The limits of the CDR3 on the DNA are not certain, so only TCRdb's listed CDR3 is given.

The sequencing input was peripheral blood. This TCR derives from a man in his forties or fifties with primary liver carcinoma and hepatitis B virus infection.

The CDR3 reads as follows: CAIGRGASEFP. The sequence joins TRBV6-1 to TRBJ2-1; the table names TRBD1, a call not compared with the DNA. The CDR3 contains 11 residues when both ends are counted. Reading the germline V gene gives CDR1 MNHNS and CDR2 SASEGT.